Below, 18 T cell receptor beta chains from the same sample are listed, as sequenced in a study of T cells in Graves' hyperthyroidism and ophthalmopathy. Using RNA transcripts as the source, TCR beta CDR3 regions were amplified. The HTBI primer set drove a first-round RT-PCR of the TCR CDR3. MiXCR, applied by TCRdb to the multiplex PCR reads, yields one record per CDR3 protein. The sample holds over 400,000 distinct CDR3 sequences, roughly 23% seen once. Sequencing was done on a sample of blood. These TCRs come from a woman in her 70s with Graves' ophthalmopathy.

This clonotype turned up a few times. V and J are TRBV3-1 and TRBJ2-1; D ambiguous. The V gene lost 3 bases and the J gene lost 6 bases, with 12 bases spanning the gap. Germline CDR1 reads LGHDT; CDR2 reads YNNKEL (reference sequence). The CDR3 spans 14 residues. The CDR3 protein is CASSQTEPSNEQFF. CDR3 coding DNA: TGTGCCAGCAGCCAGACCGAGCCCAGCAATGAGCAGTTCTTC.

This clonotype was seen a handful of times. The gene calls are TRBV6-1 and TRBJ2-6, with 9 bases fitting TRBD1. Trimming at V came to 7 bases and at J to 4 bases, leaving 5 bases not matched to a gene. The CDR3 runs to 15 residues. In germline, CDR1 is MNHNS, CDR2 SASEGT. Written as DNA, the CDR3 is TGTGCCAGCACCCGGACAGGGGCAGGGGCCAACGTCCTGACTTTC. As protein: CASTRTGAGANVLTF.

Ten or more counts support this clonotype. The gene calls are TRBV5-1 and TRBJ2-1; TRBD1 is a possible D gene (6 bases). The CDR3 covers 12 residues. Germline V gene lookup returns CDR1 SGHRS and CDR2 YFSETQ. The V end was cut by 0 bases, the J end by 11 bases, with 9 bases between. The CDR3 here is CASSLEGVKQFF. In DNA form, the CDR3 reads TGCGCCAGCAGCTTGGAGGGGGTCAAGCAGTTCTTC.

This clonotype appeared many times. This chain links TRBV20-1 with TRBJ2-1; 10 nucleotides agree with TRBD2. V shed 0 bases, J shed 6 bases, and the junction held 5 bases outside the gene matches. This CDR3 is built from 15 residues. Germline CDR1 reads DFQATT; CDR2 reads SNEGSKA (reference sequence). CDR3 DNA sequence: TGCAGTGCTAGAGATGGGACTAGCGAAGTCAATGAGCAGTTCTTC. Translation gives CSARDGTSEVNEQFF.

This clonotype was recorded at least ten times. The chain joins TRBV24-1 to TRBJ2-1; D gene unclear. The CDR3 covers 16 residues. With 3 bases removed from V and 0 bases from J, the gap between germline ends came to 11 bases. Germline loops: CDR1 KGHDR, CDR2 SFDVKD. The CDR3 here is CATSDAEVGSYNEQFF. CDR3 bases: TGTGCCACCAGTGATGCTGAGGTGGGCTCCTACAATGAGCAGTTCTTC.

This clonotype was observed many times. For the CDR3, the DNA is TGTGCCAGCAGCTTCCATAGCGGGAGGCCGTATGAGCAGTACTTC. Translated, it gives CASSFHSGRPYEQYF. V is TRBV7-9 and J is TRBJ2-7; 10 bases match TRBD2. V was pared by 3 bases and J by 7 bases, with 9 bases of the junction left unmatched. The CDR3 runs to 15 residues. CDR1 and CDR2 (germline): SEHNR, FQNEAQ (reference sequence). Based on the CDR3 plus reference TRBV7-9 and TRBJ2-7, the full variable domain is DTGVSQNPRHKITKRGQNVTFRCDPISEHNRLYWYRQTLGQGPEFLTYFQNEAQLEKSRLLSDRFSAERPKGSFSTLEIQRTEQGDSAMYLCASSFHSGRPYEQYFGPGTRLTVT.

The chain uses TRBV11-3 and TRBJ2-1; D might be TRBD1 (6 bases). Germline loops: CDR1 SGHNT, CDR2 YENEEA. V shed 5 bases and J shed 4 bases, with 18 bases lying between them. The CDR3 spans 16 residues. The CDR3 spells CASSPPRTGQYNEQFF. The CDR3 bases are TGTGCCAGCAGCCCTCCACGCACAGGGCAGTACAATGAGCAGTTCTTC.

The chain recombines TRBV10-3 with TRBJ2-5; TRBD2 matches at 7 bases. Germline lookup yields CDR1 ENHRY and CDR2 SYGVKD. Trimming cost V 8 bases and J 4 bases; bases outside gene matches: 10. The CDR3 sequence is 14 residues long. The CDR3: CAIGGGGTRETQYF. The CDR3 region has the DNA TGTGCCATCGGGGGGGGGGGAACCAGAGAGACCCAGTACTTC.

This clonotype was detected only a few times. The chain has TRBV6-6 and TRBJ2-1; 10 bases map to TRBD2. This CDR3 spans 18 amino acids. V gave up 2 bases and J gave up 3 bases; unmatched junction bases: 10. Looked up from germline, CDR1 is MNHNY and CDR2 is SVGAGI (reference sequence). Here the CDR3 DNA reads TGTGCCAGCAGTTACGTGACTAGCGGGTTACGAAGCTACAATGAGCAGTTCTTC. Encoded protein: CASSYVTSGLRSYNEQFF.

This chain connects TRBV4-3 to TRBJ1-6, with D maybe TRBD1 (5 bases). Looked up from germline, CDR1 is LGHNA and CDR2 is YSLEER. V dropped 1 base and J dropped 10 bases, with 17 bases sitting between them. The CDR3 length is 16 residues. The CDR3 nucleotides read TGCGCCAGCAGCCAAGTGTCGCGTGACAGTCCATCACCCCTCCACTTT. It yields the protein CASSQVSRDSPSPLHF.

In nucleotides, the CDR3 is TGCGCCAGCAGCTGGACTAGCGGGAGCACCTACAATGAGCAGTTCTTC. Protein sequence: CASSWTSGSTYNEQFF. This rearrangement joins TRBV5-1 to TRBJ2-1; 13 bases line up with TRBD2. Germline V gene lookup returns CDR1 SGHRS and CDR2 YFSETQ. V shed 3 bases and J 2 bases; nucleotides not matched to a gene: 2. The CDR3 is 16 amino acids. The full variable domain, with the rest looked up from reference TRBV5-1 and TRBJ2-1, is KAGVTQTPRYLIKTRGQQVTLSCSPISGHRSVSWYQQTPGQGLQFLFEYFSETQRNKGNFPGRFSGRQFSNSRSEMNVSTLELGDSALYLCASSWTSGSTYNEQFFGPGTRLTVL.

J is TRBJ1-3 and V is TRBV6-5, with D possibly TRBD1 on 5 matching bases. Germline CDR1 is MNHEY and CDR2 is SVGAGI. The V end lost 0 bases, the J end lost 4 bases, and 16 bases lay between the germline ends. The CDR3 is 17 residues long. The DNA for the CDR3 is TGTGCCAGCAGTTACTCGGGGCAGATTGATCGCGGAAACACCATATATTTT. Residues: CASSYSGQIDRGNTIYF.

This chain links TRBV6-5 with TRBJ1-3, with TRBD1 identical over 7 bases. Unmatched junction bases numbered 8, after V lost 0 bases and J lost 0 bases. The CDR3 has 18 amino acids. Germline CDR1 and CDR2: MNHEY and SVGAGI. The CDR3 sequence: CASSYSFTGAHSGNTIYF. CDR3 DNA sequence: TGTGCCAGCAGTTACTCCTTTACAGGGGCCCACTCTGGAAACACCATATATTTT.

There are many counts of this clonotype. The chain joins TRBV6-1 to TRBJ1-6; 10 bases match TRBD1. In germline, CDR1 is MNHNS, CDR2 SASEGT. CDR3 length: 18 amino acids. V trimming: 2 bases; J trimming: 7 bases; junction bases outside the gene matches: 11. This CDR3 reads CASSEFGTGALLNSPLHF. The CDR3 DNA is TGTGCCAGCAGTGAATTTGGGACAGGGGCATTGTTAAATTCACCCCTCCACTTT.

This clonotype was found a few times. J is TRBJ2-3 and V is TRBV19; D gene unclear. This CDR3 is 15 amino acids long. Germline V gene lookup returns CDR1 LNHDA and CDR2 SQIVND (reference sequence). Trimming cost V 3 bases and J 1 base, with 11 bases left between them. CDR3 residues: CASSMTTSGTDTQYF. The CDR3 nucleotides are TGTGCCAGTAGTATGACCACTTCAGGCACAGATACGCAGTATTTT.

This clonotype was observed a handful of times. V is TRBV7-2 and J is TRBJ2-2; no definite D call. Germline values: CDR1 SGHTA, CDR2 FQGNSA. This CDR3 comprises 11 residues. V was pared by 1 base and J by 9 bases, with 3 bases between. CDR3 nucleotide sequence: TGTGCCAGCAGCTTAGGTTGGGAGCTGTTTTTT. Translated, it gives CASSLGWELFF.

This clonotype was recorded many times. The genes are TRBV28 and TRBJ1-1, with a tentative D call TRBD1 (5 bases). CDR3 length equals 15 residues. Germline V gene lookup returns CDR1 MDHEN and CDR2 SYDVKM. V lost 6 bases, J lost 0 bases, and 14 bases lay in between. The CDR3 region is CASSLPGLLNTEAFF. Written as DNA, the CDR3 is TGTGCCAGCAGCTTGCCGGGACTTCTGAACACTGAAGCTTTCTTT.

The V gene is TRBV12-5, the J gene TRBJ2-5, with 10 bases identical to TRBD2. Germline-derived CDR1 and CDR2 are LGHNT and FRNRAP. The CDR3 covers 15 residues. Trimming at V came to 5 bases and at J to 5 bases, leaving 8 bases not matched to a gene. The CDR3: CASGRSSGSWETQYF. The CDR3 DNA sequence: TGTGCTAGTGGTCGTTCTAGCGGGAGCTGGGAGACCCAGTACTTC.